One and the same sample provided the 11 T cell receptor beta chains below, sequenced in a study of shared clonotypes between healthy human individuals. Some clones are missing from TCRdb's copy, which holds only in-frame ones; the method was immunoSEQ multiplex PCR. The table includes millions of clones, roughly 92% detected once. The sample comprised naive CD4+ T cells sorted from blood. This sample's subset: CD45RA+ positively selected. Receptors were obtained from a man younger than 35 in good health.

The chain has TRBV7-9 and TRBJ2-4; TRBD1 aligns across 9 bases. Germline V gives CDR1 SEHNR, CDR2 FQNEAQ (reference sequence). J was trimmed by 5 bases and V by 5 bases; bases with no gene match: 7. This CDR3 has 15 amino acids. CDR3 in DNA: TGTGCCAGCAGCCTGAACAGGGGGCGAGAAAACATTCAGTACTTC. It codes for CASSLNRGRENIQYF.

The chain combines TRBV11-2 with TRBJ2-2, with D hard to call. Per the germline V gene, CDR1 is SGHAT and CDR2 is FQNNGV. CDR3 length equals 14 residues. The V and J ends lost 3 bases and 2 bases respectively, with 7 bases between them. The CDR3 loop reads CASSFSLNTGELFF. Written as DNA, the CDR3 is TGTGCCAGCAGCTTTTCGTTAAACACCGGGGAGCTGTTTTTT.

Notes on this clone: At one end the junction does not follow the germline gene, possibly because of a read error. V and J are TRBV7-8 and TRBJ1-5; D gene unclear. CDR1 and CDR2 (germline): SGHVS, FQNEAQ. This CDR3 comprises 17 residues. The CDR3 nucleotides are TGTGCCTGCAGCTTAGCGCTCGTGATGAGAGTTAATCAGCCCCAGCATTTT. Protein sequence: CACSLALVMRVNQPQHF.

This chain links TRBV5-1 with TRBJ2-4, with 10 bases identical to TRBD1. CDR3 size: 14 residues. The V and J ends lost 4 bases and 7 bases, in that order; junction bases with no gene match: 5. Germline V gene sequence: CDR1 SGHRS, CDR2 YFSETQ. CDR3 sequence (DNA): TGCGCCAGCAGCCCTGGACAGGGGGGGAACATTCAGTACTTC. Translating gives CASSPGQGGNIQYF. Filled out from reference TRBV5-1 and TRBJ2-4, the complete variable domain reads KAGVTQTPRYLIKTRGQQVTLSCSPISGHRSVSWYQQTPGQGLQFLFEYFSETQRNKGNFPGRFSGRQFSNSRSEMNVSTLELGDSALYLCASSPGQGGNIQYFGAGTRLSVL.

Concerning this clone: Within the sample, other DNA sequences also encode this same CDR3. Here the CDR3 reads CASSSSGVSSYEQYF. The CDR3, as DNA: TGCGCCAGCAGCTCTAGCGGGGTGAGCTCCTACGAGCAGTACTTC. The chain joins TRBV5-1 to TRBJ2-7, with 9 bases lining up with TRBD2. CDR1 is SGHRS and CDR2 is YFSETQ in the germline V gene. CDR3 size: 15 residues. V dropped 3 bases and J dropped 0; count of bases not matched to a gene: 4.

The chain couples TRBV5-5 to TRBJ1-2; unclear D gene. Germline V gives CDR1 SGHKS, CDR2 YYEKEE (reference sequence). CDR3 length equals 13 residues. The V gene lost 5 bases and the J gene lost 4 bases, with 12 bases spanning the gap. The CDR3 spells CASSPGEIYGYTF. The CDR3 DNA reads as TGTGCCAGCAGTCCCGGTGAAATCTATGGCTACACCTTC.

The CDR3 bases are TGTGCCAGCAGCGAGGGTAGGAGAAATTCACCCCTCCACTTT. Translating it yields CASSEGRRNSPLHF. The rearrangement links TRBV25-1 to TRBJ1-6; unclear D gene. The CDR3 is 14 residues long. V was clipped by 6 bases and J by 7 bases, with 13 bases between them. CDR1 and CDR2 (germline): MGHDK, SYGVNS.

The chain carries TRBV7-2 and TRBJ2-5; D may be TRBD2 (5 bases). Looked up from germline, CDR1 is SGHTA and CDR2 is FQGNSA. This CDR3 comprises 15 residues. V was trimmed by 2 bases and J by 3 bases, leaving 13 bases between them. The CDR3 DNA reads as TGTGCCAGCAGCTTACTAGCAGGTAGGAAAGAGACCCAGTACTTC. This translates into CASSLLAGRKETQYF.

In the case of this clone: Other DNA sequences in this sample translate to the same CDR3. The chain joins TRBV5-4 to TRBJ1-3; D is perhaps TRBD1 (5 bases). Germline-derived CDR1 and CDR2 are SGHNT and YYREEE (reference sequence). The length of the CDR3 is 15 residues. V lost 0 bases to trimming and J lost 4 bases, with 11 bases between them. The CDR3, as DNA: TGTGCCAGCAGCTTGGGGCAGGGAGGAGGAAACACCATATATTTT. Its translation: CASSLGQGGGNTIYF.

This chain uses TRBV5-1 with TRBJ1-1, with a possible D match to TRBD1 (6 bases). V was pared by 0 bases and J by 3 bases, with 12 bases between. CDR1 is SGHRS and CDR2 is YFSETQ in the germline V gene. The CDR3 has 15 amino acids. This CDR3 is CASSLVGGQDTEAFF. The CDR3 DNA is TGCGCCAGCAGCTTGGTAGGGGGGCAGGACACTGAAGCTTTCTTT.

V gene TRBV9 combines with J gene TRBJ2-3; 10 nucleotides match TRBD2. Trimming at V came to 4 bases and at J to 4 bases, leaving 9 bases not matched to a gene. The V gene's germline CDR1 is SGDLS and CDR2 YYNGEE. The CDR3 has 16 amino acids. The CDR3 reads CASSSQRGGRADTQYF. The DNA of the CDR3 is TGTGCCAGCAGCTCCCAGCGGGGGGGCCGGGCAGATACGCAGTATTTT.